This TCR beta chain stems from a study of cytomegalovirus exposure and HLA in healthy donors. Study details: Drawn from HLA-typed donors, about 85 million unique TCRs were held in an early data release.

The PCR made use of 60 Vbeta and 13 Jbeta primers. TCRdb keeps only in-frame clones here, not all; method: immunoSEQ multiplex PCR. The sample has 160,000 or so clones, under 80% seen once. A word on this clone: No antigen is known for it.

Points from the study as a whole: Association of a missense DCLRE1C variant with TCR beta V- and J-gene trimming was reported in a later analysis.

With 4 bases removed from V and 0 bases from J, the gap between germline ends came to 9 bases. The CDR3 is 14 residues long. CDR1 is PRHDT and CDR2 is FYEKMQ in the germline V gene (reference sequence). The gene calls are TRBV13 and TRBJ1-1; possible D gene TRBD1, 6 bases. The clonotype originates from a young woman in good health and CMV-seronegative. Source material: PBMCs. CDR3 sequence: CASSYREVNTEAFF. CDR3 nucleotides: TGTGCCAGCAGCTACAGGGAAGTGAACACTGAAGCTTTCTTT.